These 9 T cell receptor beta chains were all obtained from the same sample, sequenced in a study of cytomegalovirus exposure and HLA in healthy donors. Use of 60 Vbeta and 13 Jbeta primers characterized the PCR. Method: immunoSEQ multiplex PCR; TCRdb's copy keeps in-frame clones and lacks some. The data show about 95,000 clones, roughly two thirds seen once. Sequenced: PBMCs. The receptors here all came from a woman aged 50 to 60 in good health and CMV-seropositive.

The chain couples TRBV13 to TRBJ2-2; possibly TRBD2 for D (6 bases). Trimming removed 4 bases from V and 0 bases from J, with 12 bases in between. In germline, CDR1 is PRHDT, CDR2 FYEKMQ (reference sequence). The CDR3 covers 16 residues. In nucleotides, the CDR3 is TGTGCCAGCAGCTATGAAGGGACTTCGAACACCGGGGAGCTGTTTTTT. This gives the protein CASSYEGTSNTGELFF.

This chain joins TRBV6-6 and TRBJ2-5, with TRBD1 matching over 10 bases. Germline CDR1 and CDR2: MNHNY and SVGAGI (reference sequence). Germline trimming cut 5 bases from V and 5 bases from J; bases unmatched to any gene: 8. The length of the CDR3 is 15 residues. CDR3 in amino acids: CASSRAGQGFETQYF. In DNA form, the CDR3 reads TGTGCCAGCAGTCGAGCGGGACAGGGGTTTGAGACCCAGTACTTC.

The rearrangement joins TRBV6-1 to TRBJ2-2, with 7 bases matching TRBD1. The CDR3 extends over 15 amino acids. The V gene's germline CDR1 is MNHNS and CDR2 SASEGT. V trimming: 6 bases; J trimming: 7 bases; junction bases outside the gene matches: 11. The CDR3 reads CASRPGQAVIGELFF. In DNA, the CDR3 is TGTGCCAGCAGACCCGGACAGGCGGTCATCGGGGAGCTGTTTTTT.

J is TRBJ2-3 and V is TRBV6-5; 7 positions agree with TRBD2. In germline, CDR1 is MNHEY, CDR2 SVGAGI. The CDR3 spans 11 residues. Trimming at V came to 6 bases and at J to 10 bases, leaving 4 bases not matched to a gene. CDR3: CASRLAFAQYF. CDR3 DNA: TGTGCCAGCAGACTAGCGTTTGCGCAGTATTTT.

The V call is TRBV19, the J call TRBJ2-1; 7 bases agree with TRBD1. This CDR3 has 13 amino acids. With 7 bases clipped from V and 4 bases from J, the junction kept 4 bases outside the gene matches. CDR1 LNHDA and CDR2 SQIVND come from the germline V gene (reference sequence). In DNA, the CDR3 is TGTGCCAGTACCCGGGGACAGTACAATGAGCAGTTCTTC. Encoded protein: CASTRGQYNEQFF. Filled out from reference TRBV19 and TRBJ2-1, the complete variable domain reads DGGITQSPKYLFRKEGQNVTLSCEQNLNHDAMYWYRQDPGQGLRLIYYSQIVNDFQKGDIAEGYSVSREKKESFPLTVTSAQKNPTAFYLCASTRGQYNEQFFGPGTRLTVL.

The chain has TRBV6-5 and TRBJ2-7, with TRBD1 matching 7 bases. Trimming at V came to 2 bases and at J to 3 bases, leaving 1 base not matched to a gene. CDR3 length: 13 amino acids. Germline loops: CDR1 MNHEY, CDR2 SVGAGI. The CDR3 DNA is TGTGCCAGCAGTTACAGACAGGGCTACGAGCAGTACTTC. Protein product: CASSYRQGYEQYF.

This clone was detected only a few times. V gene TRBV5-4 combines with J gene TRBJ2-7; possibly TRBD2 for D (5 bases). This CDR3 comprises 13 residues. The germline V gene has CDR1 SGHNT and CDR2 YYREEE (reference sequence). V lost 0 bases to trimming and J lost 2 bases, with 6 bases between them. CDR3 loop: CASSLERTYEQYF. CDR3 nucleotide sequence: TGTGCCAGCAGCTTGGAGCGGACCTACGAGCAGTACTTC.

This clone was counted a few times. The rearrangement uses TRBV6-1 and TRBJ1-2; D ambiguous. V dropped 4 bases and J dropped 4 bases, with 13 bases sitting between them. This CDR3 is built from 14 residues. Germline CDR1 reads MNHNS; CDR2 reads SASEGT. The CDR3 DNA reads TGTGCCAGCAGTGGTCCCCCCGGAGGCTATGGCTACACCTTC. It yields the protein CASSGPPGGYGYTF.

The chain uses TRBV6-1 and TRBJ2-7; 10 positions match TRBD1. V gave up 4 bases and J gave up 5 bases; unmatched junction bases: 14. CDR1 MNHNS and CDR2 SASEGT come from the germline V gene. CDR3 length equals 17 residues. CDR3: CASSGDPGTGVRHEQYF. CDR3 DNA sequence: TGTGCCAGCAGTGGGGATCCCGGGACAGGGGTTAGGCACGAGCAGTACTTC.